Below, 19 T cell receptor beta chains from the same sample are listed, as sequenced in a study of blood T cell repertoires in COVID-19. Sequencing used immunoSEQ multiplex PCR; TCRdb keeps in-frame clones, though not all of them. The sample lists some 110,000 clones, roughly 89% occurring once. Sequenced input: PBMCs or T cells enriched from blood (not recorded which). These receptors originate from a woman under 40 who had recovered from COVID-19.

This sequence joins TRBV19 and TRBJ1-4; 10 bases are a match to TRBD1. The junction had 8 bases not matched to a gene; V was cut back by 10 bases and J by 6 bases. Germline loops: CDR1 LNHDA, CDR2 SQIVND (reference sequence). CDR3 length: 14 residues. For the CDR3, the DNA is TGTGCCACAAAGCCCGGGACAGGGGATGAAAAACTGTTTTTT. This gives the protein CATKPGTGDEKLFF.

There are a few counts of this clone. V is TRBV7-3 and J is TRBJ1-5; 8 nucleotides match TRBD1. The CDR3 sequence is 16 residues long. The V gene's germline CDR1 is SGHTA and CDR2 FQGTGA. The V segment lost 5 bases and the J segment 2 bases; nucleotides outside the gene matches: 8. CDR3 amino acids: CASSPRQGNGNQPQHF. The DNA of the CDR3 is TGTGCCAGCAGCCCTCGACAGGGGAACGGCAATCAGCCCCAGCATTTT.

This clone was found a few times. The V and J genes are TRBV12-3 or TRBV12-4 and TRBJ1-5; D is perhaps TRBD1 (6 bases). This CDR3 is 13 amino acids long. With 4 bases removed from V and 7 bases from J, the gap between germline ends came to 11 bases. Written as DNA, the CDR3 is TGTGCCAGCAGTTCCACAGGGAGACAGCCCCAGCATTTT. It is translated as CASSSTGRQPQHF.

This clone has a handful of counts. This sequence joins TRBV2 and TRBJ1-1; tentatively, D is TRBD1 (6 bases). The CDR3 covers 12 residues. CDR1 and CDR2 from the germline V gene are SNHLY and FYNNEI. V was shortened by 8 bases and J by 7 bases, with 14 bases between the two germline ends. The CDR3 sequence is CASARGAGEAFF. The DNA of the CDR3 is TGTGCCAGCGCGCGGGGGGCTGGTGAAGCTTTCTTT.

This clone was seen once. The gene calls are TRBV18 and TRBJ2-1, with D possibly being TRBD1 (6 bases). Trimming cost V 3 bases and J 0 bases, with 9 bases left between them. The CDR3 length is 15 residues. Germline V lookup: CDR1 KGHSH, CDR2 LQKENI. The CDR3 coding sequence is TGTGCCAGCTCACCGGGACACAGCTCCTACAATGAGCAGTTCTTC. It yields the protein CASSPGHSSYNEQFF.

In nucleotides, the CDR3 is TGTGCCAGCAGCTTAGATTTTGCTAGCGCGAACACCGGGGAGCTGTTTTTT. Amino acid sequence: CASSLDFASANTGELFF. This sequence joins TRBV7-2 and TRBJ2-2, with D possibly TRBD2 on 6 matching bases. Germline V gene data show CDR1 as SGHTA and CDR2 as FQGNSA. This CDR3 region has 17 residues. The V end was cut by 1 base, the J end by 0 bases, with 12 bases between.

Worth noting for this clone: A much larger clone is a single base away; this may be a read error. This sample includes further DNA sequences coding for the same CDR3. The genes are TRBV28 and TRBJ1-2; D is possibly TRBD1 (6 bases). This CDR3 is built from 14 residues. The V gene's germline CDR1 is MDHEN and CDR2 SYDVKM. The CDR3 nucleotides are TGCGCCCCGGCGGGGGGGGGCCGGGCCTATGGCTACACCTTC. Translating gives CAPAGGGRAYGYTF.

V gene TRBV25-1 combines with J gene TRBJ2-2, with TRBD2 matching over 10 bases. CDR1 is MGHDK, CDR2 SYGVNS, per germline. The CDR3 spans 16 residues. V dropped 4 bases and J dropped 1; count of bases not matched to a gene: 3. In DNA, the CDR3 is TGTGCCAGCAGTGGTGGACTAGCGGAGAACACCGGGGAGCTGTTTTTT. Protein product: CASSGGLAENTGELFF.

Here the CDR3 reads CATTGSPNYGYTF. In nucleotides, the CDR3 is TGTGCCACTACAGGGTCCCCTAACTATGGCTACACCTTC. This sequence joins TRBV28 and TRBJ1-2; TRBD1 is a possible D gene (6 bases). The CDR3 spans 13 residues. The V end lost 10 bases, the J end lost 0 bases, and 12 bases lay between the germline ends. Germline V gene lookup returns CDR1 MDHEN and CDR2 SYDVKM.

This clone occurred once. This sequence joins TRBV4-1 and TRBJ2-5; 10 bases agree with TRBD2. Germline-derived CDR1 and CDR2 are MGHRA and YSYEKL. V dropped 4 bases and J dropped 5; count of bases not matched to a gene: 7. The CDR3 is 15 residues long. The CDR3 sequence is CASSPQSGRGETQYF. As DNA, the CDR3 is TGCGCCAGCAGCCCTCAGAGCGGGAGGGGGGAGACCCAGTACTTC.

Of note for this clone: Other nucleotide sequences from this sample produce the same CDR3. The chain carries TRBV7-2 and TRBJ2-7, with TRBD2 matching 8 bases. The CDR3 sequence is 15 residues long. The J segment lost 0 bases and the V segment lost 5 bases, leaving 6 bases of the junction unmatched. The germline V gene has CDR1 SGHTA and CDR2 FQGNSA. The chain's CDR3 is CASSPGGRSSYEQYF. The DNA for the CDR3 is TGTGCCAGCAGCCCGGGCGGGAGGAGCTCCTACGAGCAGTACTTC. Full variable domain (outside the CDR3, taken from reference TRBV7-2 and TRBJ2-7): GAGVSQSPSNKVTEKGKDVELRCDPISGHTALYWYRQSLGQGLEFLIYFQGNSAPDKSGLPSDRFSAERTGGSVSTLTIQRTQQEDSAVYLCASSPGGRSSYEQYFGPGTRLTVT.

V is TRBV20-1 and J is TRBJ2-1, with D possibly TRBD2 on 5 matching bases. Germline assignment: CDR1 DFQATT and CDR2 SNEGSKA (reference sequence). Trimming took 6 bases from V and 5 from J, leaving 8 bases between them. CDR3 length: 11 residues. CDR3 loop: CSAGRNNEQFF. The DNA of the CDR3 is TGCAGTGCGGGGAGAAACAATGAGCAGTTCTTC.

The genes are TRBV4-3 and TRBJ2-1, with 9 nucleotides matching TRBD2. The V segment lost 0 bases and the J segment 15 bases; nucleotides outside the gene matches: 9. The germline CDR1 and CDR2 sequences are LGHNA and YSLEER. This CDR3 comprises 14 residues. CDR3 DNA sequence: TGCGCCAGCAGCCAAGATTTTAGCGGGAGCTCGCGGTTCTTC. It codes for CASSQDFSGSSRFF.

The chain employs TRBV21-1 and TRBJ2-3; no DNA check was done on the table's D call, TRBD2. TRBV21-1 is a recognized pseudogene. The CDR3 sequence is 16 residues long. CDR3 sequence (DNA): TGTGCCAGCAGCGATTCTAGCGGGGCAAGCACAGATACGCAGTATTTT. Its protein product is CASSDSSGASTDTQYF.

The gene calls are TRBV28 and TRBJ2-7; possibly TRBD1 for D (5 bases). V shed 2 bases and J shed 9 bases, with 14 bases lying between them. The CDR3 is 13 residues long. Germline CDR1 MDHEN, CDR2 SYDVKM. CDR3 in amino acids: CASSLRGLVGQYF. DNA of the CDR3: TGTGCCAGCAGTTTAAGGGGCCTTGTCGGGCAGTACTTC.

The chain links TRBV7-2 to TRBJ2-3; 8 nucleotides line up with TRBD2. This CDR3 contains 17 residues. Germline CDR1 SGHTA, CDR2 FQGNSA. With V trimmed by 5 bases and J by 2 bases, 12 bases remained unmatched. The CDR3 DNA is TGTGCCAGCAGCCCCTGGACGGGGGGGGGAATCACAGATACGCAGTATTTT. Amino acid sequence: CASSPWTGGGITDTQYF.

The gene calls are TRBV29-1 and TRBJ2-5; no reliable D call. The V and J ends lost 6 bases and 5 bases respectively, with 13 bases between them. CDR3 length equals 12 residues. CDR1 is SQVTM, CDR2 ANQGSEA, per germline. The CDR3 spells CSVSEAAETQYF. The CDR3 DNA reads as TGCAGCGTCTCCGAGGCCGCCGAGACCCAGTACTTC.

The chain links TRBV7-9 to TRBJ2-1; D unresolved. Germline values: CDR1 SEHNR, CDR2 FQNEAQ (reference sequence). The CDR3 extends over 14 amino acids. V was cut by 3 bases and J by 0 bases, with 6 bases left in between. CDR3 residues: CASSLAVSYNEQFF. Here the CDR3 DNA reads TGTGCCAGCAGCTTGGCGGTCTCCTACAATGAGCAGTTCTTC.

The rearrangement uses TRBV7-2 and TRBJ1-2; 7 bases align to TRBD1. Germline CDR1 reads SGHTA; CDR2 reads FQGNSA. The V segment lost 3 bases and the J segment 8 bases; nucleotides outside the gene matches: 9. The CDR3 covers 14 residues. The CDR3 bases are TGTGCCAGCAGCTTTAGAGAGGACAGGATGGGCTACACCTTC. Protein product: CASSFREDRMGYTF.